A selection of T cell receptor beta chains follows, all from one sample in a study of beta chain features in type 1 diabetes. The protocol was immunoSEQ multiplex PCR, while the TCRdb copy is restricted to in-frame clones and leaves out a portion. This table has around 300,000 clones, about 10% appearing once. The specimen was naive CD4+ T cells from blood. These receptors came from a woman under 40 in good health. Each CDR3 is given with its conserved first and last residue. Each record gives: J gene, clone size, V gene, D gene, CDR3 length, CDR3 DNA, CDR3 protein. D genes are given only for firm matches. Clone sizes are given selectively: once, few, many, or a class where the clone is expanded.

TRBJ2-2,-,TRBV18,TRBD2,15,TGTGCCAGCTCACCAAGCGGGGACGGTACCGGGGAGCTGTTTTTT,CASSPSGDGTGELFF
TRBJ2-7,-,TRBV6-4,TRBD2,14,TGTGCCGTTAAAGCGGGGGATGGGATCTACGAGCAGTACTTC,CAVKAGDGIYEQYF
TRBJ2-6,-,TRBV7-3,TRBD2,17,TGTGCCAGCAGCACCCTGAGCGGGGTCTCTGGGGCCAACGTCCTGACTTTC,CASSTLSGVSGANVLTF
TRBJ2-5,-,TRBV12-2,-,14,TGTGCAAGTCGCTCGGACATGTTCCAGGAGACCCAGTACTTC,CASRSDMFQETQYF
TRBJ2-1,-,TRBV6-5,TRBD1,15,TGTGCCAGCAGCCCAGACAGGGGAAACTACAATGAGCAGTTCTTC,CASSPDRGNYNEQFF
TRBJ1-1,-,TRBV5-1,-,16,TGCGCCAGCAGCTTGGTATCGGGGAGGATGAACACTGAAGCTTTCTTT,CASSLVSGRMNTEAFF
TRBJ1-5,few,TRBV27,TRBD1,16,TGTGCCAGCAGTCTCACCAGGGGGTCGGGCAATCAGCCCCAGCATTTT,CASSLTRGSGNQPQHF
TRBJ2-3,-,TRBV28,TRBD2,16,TGTGCCAGCAGTTCCGGGACTAGCGGTATGGGAGATACGCAGTATTTT,CASSSGTSGMGDTQYF
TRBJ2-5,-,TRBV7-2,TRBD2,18,TGTGCCAGCAGCTTGCACGGACTAGCGGGAGGGAGCCAAGAGACCCAGTACTTC,CASSLHGLAGGSQETQYF
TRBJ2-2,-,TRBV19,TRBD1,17,TGTGCCAGTAGTACCAACCGGGACAGGGGGCTTCCCGGGGAGCTGTTTTTT,CASSTNRDRGLPGELFF
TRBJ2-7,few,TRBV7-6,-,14,TGTGCCAGCAGCTTGGGGGCGGGAGTAGGGGAGCAGTACTTC,CASSLGAGVGEQYF
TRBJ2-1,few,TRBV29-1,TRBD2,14,TGCAGCGTTGCTGATGGACTAGCGGGAGGCTTTCAGTTCTTC,CSVADGLAGGFQFF
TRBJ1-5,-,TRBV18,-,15,TGTGCCAGCTCACCAGAGATGGTTAGCAATCAGCCCCAGCATTTT,CASSPEMVSNQPQHF
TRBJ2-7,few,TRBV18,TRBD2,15,TGTGCCAGCTCACCCGGGACTAGGCTCCTCTACGAGCAGTACTTC,CASSPGTRLLYEQYF
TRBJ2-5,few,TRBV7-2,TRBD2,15,TGTGCCAGCAGACCGACTAGCGCCTACCAAGAGACCCAGTACTTC,CASRPTSAYQETQYF
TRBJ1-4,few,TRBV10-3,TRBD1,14,TGTGCCATCAGTGCTGGACAGGGCGCTGAAAAACTGTTTTTT,CAISAGQGAEKLFF
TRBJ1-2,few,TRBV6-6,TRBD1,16,TGTGCCAGCAGTTACACCGACAGGGGGGCCAACTATGGCTACACCTTC,CASSYTDRGANYGYTF
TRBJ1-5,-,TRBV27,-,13,TGTGCCAGCAGTTTCCAACCGGGTCAGCCCCAGCATTTT,CASSFQPGQPQHF
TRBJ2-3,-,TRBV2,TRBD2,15,TGTGCCAGCAGTGAACGCGGAACTAGCGGCCATACGCAGTATTTT,CASSERGTSGHTQYF
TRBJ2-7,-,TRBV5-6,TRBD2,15,TGTGCCAGCAGCTTGGTGCGGGAGCGGTCCTACGAGCAGTACTTC,CASSLVRERSYEQYF
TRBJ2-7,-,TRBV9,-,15,TGTGCCAGCAGCTCCCTCCCCGGGAACAACTACGAGCAGTACTTC,CASSSLPGNNYEQYF
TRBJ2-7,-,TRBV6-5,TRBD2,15,TGTGCCAGCAGTTGGGGACTAGCGGGAGGTCACGAGCAGTACTTC,CASSWGLAGGHEQYF